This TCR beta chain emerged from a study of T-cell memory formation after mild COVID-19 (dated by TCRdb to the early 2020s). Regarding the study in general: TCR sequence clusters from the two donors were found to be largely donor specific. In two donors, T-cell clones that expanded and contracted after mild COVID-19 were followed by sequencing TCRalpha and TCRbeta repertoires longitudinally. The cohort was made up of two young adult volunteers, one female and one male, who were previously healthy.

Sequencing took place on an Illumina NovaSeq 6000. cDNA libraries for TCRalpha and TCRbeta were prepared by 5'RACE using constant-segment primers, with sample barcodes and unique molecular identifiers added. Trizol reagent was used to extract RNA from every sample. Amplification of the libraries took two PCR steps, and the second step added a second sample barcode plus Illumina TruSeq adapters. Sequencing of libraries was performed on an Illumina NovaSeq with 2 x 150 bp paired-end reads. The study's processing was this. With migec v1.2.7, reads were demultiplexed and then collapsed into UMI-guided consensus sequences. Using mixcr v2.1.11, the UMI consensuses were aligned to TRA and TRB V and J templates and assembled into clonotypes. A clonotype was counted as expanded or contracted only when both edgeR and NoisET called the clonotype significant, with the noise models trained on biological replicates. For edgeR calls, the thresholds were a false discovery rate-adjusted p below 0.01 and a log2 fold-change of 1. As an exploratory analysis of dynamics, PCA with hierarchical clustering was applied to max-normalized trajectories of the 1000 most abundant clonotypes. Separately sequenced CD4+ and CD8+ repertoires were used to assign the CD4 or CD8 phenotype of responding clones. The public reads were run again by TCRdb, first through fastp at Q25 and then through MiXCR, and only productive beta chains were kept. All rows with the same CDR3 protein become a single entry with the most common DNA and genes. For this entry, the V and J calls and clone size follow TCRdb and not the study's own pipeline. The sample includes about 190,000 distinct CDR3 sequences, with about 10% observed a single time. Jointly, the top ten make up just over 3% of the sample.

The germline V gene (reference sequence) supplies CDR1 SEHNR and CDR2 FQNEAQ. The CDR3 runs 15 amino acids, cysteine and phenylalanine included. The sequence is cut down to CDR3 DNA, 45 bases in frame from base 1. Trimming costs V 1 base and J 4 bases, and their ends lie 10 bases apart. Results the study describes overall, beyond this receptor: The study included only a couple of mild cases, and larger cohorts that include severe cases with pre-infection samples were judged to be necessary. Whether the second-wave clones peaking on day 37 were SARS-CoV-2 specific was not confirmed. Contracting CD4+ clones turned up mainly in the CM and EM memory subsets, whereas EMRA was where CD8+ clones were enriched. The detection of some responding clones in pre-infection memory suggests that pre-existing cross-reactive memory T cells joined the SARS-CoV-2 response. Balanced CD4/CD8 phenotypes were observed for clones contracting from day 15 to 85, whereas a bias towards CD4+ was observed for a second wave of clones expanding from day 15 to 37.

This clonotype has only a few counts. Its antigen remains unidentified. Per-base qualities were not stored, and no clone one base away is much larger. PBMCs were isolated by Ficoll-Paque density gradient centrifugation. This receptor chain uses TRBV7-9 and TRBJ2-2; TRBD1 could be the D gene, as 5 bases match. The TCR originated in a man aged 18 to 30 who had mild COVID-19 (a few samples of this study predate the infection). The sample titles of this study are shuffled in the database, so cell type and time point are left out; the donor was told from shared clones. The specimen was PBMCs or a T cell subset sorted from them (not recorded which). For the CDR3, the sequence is CASSLGTLATGELFF. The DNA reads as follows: TGTGCCAGCAGCTTAGGGACACTTGCCACCGGGGAGCTGTTTTTT.